This T cell receptor beta chain originates from a study of beta chain features in type 1 diabetes (dated by TCRdb to about 2018). Study-level background: No differences in mean age, gender distribution, total cell number or subset yield were found between patients and healthy donors. Across all samples, fewer than 110,000,000 sorted cells were examined, and cell number per subset correlated strongly with RNA yield. In the study, recently diagnosed type 1 diabetes patients and matched healthy donors were compared on the TCRB repertoires of their sorted circulating CD4+ T cell subsets. Regulatory and stem cell-like memory subsets were isolated from only 8 patients and about 8 healthy donors, whereas naive and central memory subsets came from all 28 donors. Broad study findings and their caveats: The naive, central memory and regulatory TCRB repertoires appeared to resemble one another more closely among patients than among healthy donors. Because the HLA sub-analyses included only small numbers of individuals, any influence of HLA type on TCRB rearrangement was left unresolved. Type 1 diabetes patients showed a moderate but significant shortening of TCRB CDR3 length in all four CD4+ subsets. At VDJ recombination sites, type 1 diabetes patients had fewer insertions and more deleted nucleotides, which implies abnormalities in thymic rearrangement. Because cDNA was sequenced instead of genomic DNA, activated cells with high expression could be over-represented, although the groups did not differ in activation or CD3 levels. Shorter templates might be favored by PCR, yet because patient and control samples were amplified and corrected together, any such skew would affect both groups equally.

The entire amount of isolated RNA was reverse transcribed using the High Capacity cDNA Reverse Transcription Kit, so the sequenced TCRB transcripts were expressed ones. Survey-depth immunoSEQ sequencing was performed on stem cell-like memory T cell samples, with an average of about 1.01 million total reads per sample. Sorted cells were lysed in RLT buffer, and RNA was extracted using DNase-treated RNeasy Micro or Mini kits according to cell number. To prevent cross-contamination, each cell subset was processed individually, whereas patient and healthy donor samples were processed jointly. TCRB sequences were amplified from cDNA with the immunoSEQ multiplex PCR, producing 87-bp fragments spanning the CDR3 region. Sequencing of the amplicons was done on the Illumina HiSeq platform. Per the source publication's procedure: Synthetic template baselines were used to correct PCR bias computationally, reads within Hamming distance 2 were collapsed, and singletons that could not be merged were discarded. Reads were aligned to IMGT to assign V, D and J genes, CDR3 length, and insertions or deletions at six rearrangement sites. Within each subset, clonotype counts were normalized to the number of sorted cells before true diversity and Gini coefficients were calculated with the tcR R package. The overlap coefficient, calculated on TCRB nucleotide sequences, was used to quantify repertoire sharing. TCRdb mirrors the immuneACCESS table, restricted to in-frame sequences. Some clones are absent from its copies; in checked studies, under half trace to an unresolved V gene, and the reason for the others is unknown. V, J and clone size reflect that table, while D and trimming were determined from the DNA. Across this sample there are tens of thousands of clones, with approximately 32% seen only once. Together, the top ten hold over 0.35% of the sample.

Notes on this clone: What this receptor recognizes is not known. No clone much larger than this one lies a single base away; base qualities are absent.

Reading the germline V gene (reference sequence) gives CDR1 LNHDA and CDR2 SQIVND. V is shortened by 6 bases, J by 2 bases, and the region joining them spans 20 bases. The CDR3 covers 18 residues, taking in both the cysteine and the phenylalanine. Of all the DNA, just the CDR3 is kept, 54 bases in frame from base 1. Each donor gave one peripheral blood draw, averaging roughly 120 mL, which was collected into heparinised tubes. A BD FACSAria II was used to sort naive, central memory, regulatory and stem cell-like memory CD4+ T cells with a panel that included CD45RO, CCR7, CD25, CD127, CD95 and CD27. Every sorted population had a purity above 98%. PBMCs were isolated right away by Lymphoprep density gradient centrifugation and were stained directly, without culture. To minimize batch effects, samples were stained and sorted in pairs, one healthy donor with one patient per experiment.

The rearrangement combines TRBV19 with TRBJ2-6; perhaps TRBD2 is the D gene, with 5 bases matching. The receptor comes from a woman between 18 and 29 years old in good health. Sequencing input: stem cell memory CD4+ T cells from blood. The label giving this sample's cell subset or site can be read as: stem cell-like memory CD4+ T cells. The CDR3 amino acid sequence is: CASSLRDPALAGANVLTF. The DNA is as follows: TGTGCCAGTAGCCTCCGGGATCCTGCCTTAGCTGGGGCCAACGTCCTGACTTTC.